This T cell receptor beta chain was observed in a study of T cells in Graves' hyperthyroidism and ophthalmopathy. This clonotype has more than one count but fewer than ten. Its target is unknown. Trimming took 3 bases from V and 6 from J, leaving 11 bases between them. Germline-derived CDR1 and CDR2 are KGHSH and LQKENI. This CDR3 is built from 14 residues. The authors obtained PBMCs from over 8 ml of fresh peripheral blood. RNA transcripts gave rise to amplified TCR beta CDR3 regions. With the HTBI primer set, the TCR CDR3 went through a first round of RT-PCR. Via MiXCR, TCRdb re-called the multiplex PCR reads, giving one row per CDR3 protein. The top ten clones hold 45% to 50% of a sample with some 490,000 distinct CDR3 sequences, approximately 23% of them seen once. Study findings and constraints: A model of 13 V-J pairs discriminated ophthalmopathy from stable hyperthyroidism. Most expanded thyroid clonotypes above 0.001 also appeared in blood. Model output signaled ophthalmopathy a median roughly 6.5 months ahead of onset.

The sequenced material came from blood. The J gene is TRBJ1-4, the V gene TRBV18; tentative D call: TRBD1 (5 bases). This TCR derives from a woman in her 70s with Graves' ophthalmopathy. CDR3 in amino acids: CASSPGERYEKLFF. CDR3 sequence (DNA): TGTGCCAGCTCACCGGGGGAGCGGTATGAAAAACTGTTTTTT.